Listed below are T cell receptor beta chains from one sample, sequenced in a study of blood T cells in healthy people across ages. TCRdb re-called the 5' RACE reads through MiXCR, storing one row per CDR3 protein. The data contain 500,000 to 700,000 distinct CDR3 sequences, about 30% of them singletons. Sample: blood. The receptors originated from an elderly woman in good health. Both conserved end residues are part of each CDR3. The D gene is left open where the match is weak.

v_gene: TRBV20-1
d_gene: TRBD1
CDR3aa: CSARHRQGSTNEKLFF

v_gene: TRBV6-5
d_gene: .
CDR3aa: CASSIRDDYGYTF

v_gene: TRBV6-5
d_gene: .
CDR3aa: CASSTLAINQETQYF

v_gene: TRBV29-1
d_gene: .
CDR3aa: CSVELSQDTTGELFF

v_gene: TRBV7-2
d_gene: .
CDR3aa: CASSLDWDSRYEQYF

v_gene: TRBV20-1
d_gene: TRBD1
CDR3aa: CSAVRDRETGELFF

v_gene: TRBV7-2
d_gene: TRBD1
CDR3aa: CASSRDRVDQPQHF

v_gene: TRBV2
d_gene: TRBD1
CDR3aa: CASSPRFAGGSEDGYTF

v_gene: TRBV12-3/TRBV12-4
d_gene: TRBD1
CDR3aa: CASSFEQGVWEKLFF

v_gene: TRBV12-3/TRBV12-4
d_gene: TRBD1
CDR3aa: CASSHGGQGLAGTQYF

v_gene: TRBV7-6
d_gene: TRBD2
CDR3aa: CASSLVRGGGDYNEQFF

v_gene: TRBV12-3/TRBV12-4
d_gene: .
CDR3aa: CASSLLAANSPLHF

v_gene: TRBV15
d_gene: TRBD2
CDR3aa: CATRAGGPRYNEQFF

v_gene: TRBV7-2
d_gene: .
CDR3aa: CASSPRYGQFF

v_gene: TRBV6-5
d_gene: .
CDR3aa: CASSRGESETQYF

v_gene: TRBV20-1
d_gene: .
CDR3aa: CSARDSPFYSNQPQHF

v_gene: TRBV3-1
d_gene: .
CDR3aa: CASSPSGGRQNEKRFF

v_gene: TRBV7-3
d_gene: .
CDR3aa: CASSPRGNYGYTF

v_gene: TRBV15
d_gene: .
CDR3aa: CAASKRTNAGAETQYF

v_gene: TRBV24-1
d_gene: .
CDR3aa: CATSDPHKSSTDTQYF

v_gene: TRBV27
d_gene: .
CDR3aa: CASIRTNSDEQFF

v_gene: TRBV6-4
d_gene: TRBD2
CDR3aa: CASSAGGDPDTQYF